What follows is one T cell receptor beta chain and its context. The data are from a study of PD-L1 blockade in urothelial cancer. About the study: Blood was evaluated 3 weeks (second dose) and 6 weeks after therapy began. Median T cell yield per blood sample was over 130,000 cells.

Time point denoted: pretreatment peripheral blood. This CDR3 region has 18 residues. V gave up 0 bases and J gave up 2 bases; unmatched junction bases: 9. Germline values: CDR1 SGHAT, CDR2 FQNNGV. Synthetic templates analogous to TCR were spiked into all PCRs individually. TCRdb keeps only in-frame clones here, not all; method: immunoSEQ multiplex PCR. The top ten hold 4.5% of the sample, which has about 74,000 clones, 85% to 90% seen once. This chain uses TRBV11-2 with TRBJ2-3; 9 bases match TRBD1. The sample here was PBMCs, taken around atezolizumab (anti-PD-L1) treatment. The clonotype comes from a man between 65 and 85 years old with urothelial cancer. CDR3 nucleotide sequence: TGTGCCAGCAGCTTAGATGTAGTAGGACAGGGGCCCACAGATACGCAGTATTTT. This encodes CASSLDVVGQGPTDTQYF.